These 2 T cell receptor beta chains came from one sample sequenced in a study of cytomegalovirus exposure and HLA in healthy donors. Primers included in the PCR were 60 Vbeta and 13 Jbeta primers. Libraries were prepared by immunoSEQ multiplex PCR; TCRdb keeps only in-frame clonotypes and omits some of them. This table holds roughly 200,000 clones, around a tenth found once. Sequenced material: PBMCs. Every receptor here comes from a woman aged 25 to 39 in good health and CMV-seropositive.

V is TRBV5-1 and J is TRBJ2-3; 10 bases agree with TRBD1. The length of the CDR3 is 15 residues. Losses at the gene ends were 4 bases for V and 2 bases for J; bases not matched to a gene: 4. Looked up from germline, CDR1 is SGHRS and CDR2 is YFSETQ. The CDR3 region is CASSPTGGPTDTQYF. CDR3 in DNA: TGCGCCAGCAGCCCGACAGGGGGCCCCACAGATACGCAGTATTTT.

This clone was seen a handful of times. The gene calls are TRBV6-5 and TRBJ2-1; tentative D call: TRBD2 (7 bases). V lost 7 bases and J 7 bases, leaving 17 bases between the germline ends. The CDR3 covers 14 residues. Germline values: CDR1 MNHEY, CDR2 SVGAGI. The CDR3 loop is CASTIGGARNEQFF. For the CDR3, the DNA is TGTGCCAGCACCATAGGGGGGGCTCGGAATGAGCAGTTCTTC.